These 9 T cell receptor beta chains were sequenced from one sample in a study of blood T cell repertoires in COVID-19 (dated by TCRdb to between 2020 and 2021). The protocol used for the library was the immunoSEQ multiplex PCR assay. This is the immuneACCESS table as TCRdb keeps it, with only in-frame sequences that have V and J called. A part of the clones is gone; compared with another copy, unresolved V genes explain less than half, and the rest is unexplained. The sample yields over 200,000 clones; 90% were counted once. Roughly 16% of the sample is held by the ten biggest clonotypes. Material for sequencing was PBMCs or T cells enriched from blood (not recorded which). The receptors were gathered from a man aged 25-45 years who had been exposed to COVID-19.

V gene TRBV19 combines with J gene TRBJ2-7, with a tentative D call TRBD1 (5 bases). The germline V gene has CDR1 LNHDA and CDR2 SQIVND (reference sequence). The CDR3 spans 14 residues. The germline V and J ends were trimmed by 1 base and 3 bases, with 10 bases remaining between them. CDR3 in amino acids: CASSIGTRNYEQYF. The CDR3 DNA follows: TGTGCCAGTAGTATAGGGACACGGAACTACGAGCAGTACTTC.

The chain joins TRBV6-5 to TRBJ1-2; D is unclear. Germline CDR1 is MNHEY and CDR2 is SVGAGI. V was shortened by 2 bases and J by 8 bases, with 12 bases between the two germline ends. There are 13 residues in the CDR3. CDR3 sequence (DNA): TGTGCCAGCAGTTACATGGAGCAAGGAGGCTACACCTTC. Residues: CASSYMEQGGYTF.

The chain joins TRBV3-1 (or the pseudogene TRBV3-2) to TRBJ1-1, with D tentatively TRBD1 (5 bases). This CDR3 has 13 amino acids. Trimming removed 0 bases at V and 11 bases at J, with 13 bases between. The germline gives CDR1 LGHDT, CDR2 YNNKEL (reference sequence). DNA for the CDR3: TGTGCCAGCAGCCAAGATCTAATTCGGGGGGCTTTCTTT. It encodes CASSQDLIRGAFF.

This clone was detected once. The V call is TRBV5-1, the J call TRBJ1-1, with D hard to call. CDR1 is SGHRS and CDR2 is YFSETQ in the germline V gene. This CDR3 is 14 amino acids long. V shed 2 bases and J shed 6 bases, with 14 bases lying between them. In DNA, the CDR3 is TGCGCCAGCAGCTTTACATCCCCGGGAGCTGAAGCTTTCTTT. It is translated as CASSFTSPGAEAFF.

The chain has TRBV9 and TRBJ1-5; 9 nucleotides match TRBD1. The CDR3 runs 15 residues. Germline values: CDR1 SGDLS, CDR2 YYNGEE. Unmatched junction bases numbered 10, after V lost 2 bases and J lost 10 bases. DNA for the CDR3: TGTGCCAGCAGCGTTTCGGGACAGGGAGTTGGACCCCAGCATTTT. It yields the protein CASSVSGQGVGPQHF. Full variable domain (remainder filled in from reference TRBV9 and TRBJ1-5): DSGVTQTPKHLITATGQRVTLRCSPRSGDLSVYWYQQSLDQGLQFLIQYYNGEERAKGNILERFSAQQFPDLHSELNLSSLELGDSALYFCASSVSGQGVGPQHFGDGTRLSIL.

The genes are TRBV12-3 or TRBV12-4 and TRBJ1-5, with D hard to call. The CDR3 length is 13 residues. Deletions cut 2 bases from V and 4 bases from J, with 6 bases between. CDR3 sequence reads: CASSLRENQPQHF. CDR3 bases: TGTGCCAGCAGTTTACGGGAAAATCAGCCCCAGCATTTT.

The gene calls are TRBV4-1 and TRBJ2-3; tentatively, D is TRBD1 (5 bases). The ends were cut back, 2 bases at V and 4 bases at J, with 13 bases in the middle. Germline V gene lookup returns CDR1 MGHRA and CDR2 YSYEKL. The CDR3 totals 15 residues. CDR3 DNA sequence: TGCGCCAGCAGCCAACAGGGATGGGGCGCAGATACGCAGTATTTT. Translation: CASSQQGWGADTQYF.

This clone was seen a single time. This chain links TRBV5-6 with TRBJ2-7; TRBD1 matches at 9 bases. Per germline, CDR1 SGHDT and CDR2 YYEEEE. J lost 5 bases, V lost 1 base, and 10 bases had no gene match. This CDR3 contains 16 residues. The CDR3 is CASSLWTGAKIHEQYF. CDR3 sequence (DNA): TGTGCCAGCAGCTTGTGGACAGGGGCAAAAATCCACGAGCAGTACTTC.

This clone has just one count. The V call is TRBV30, the J call TRBJ1-6; D may be TRBD1 (5 bases). Germline lookup yields CDR1 GTSNPN and CDR2 SVGIG (reference sequence). V gave up 3 bases and J gave up 3 bases, with 6 bases separating them. The CDR3 length is 13 residues. CDR3 in amino acids: CAWRGLYNSPLHF. The CDR3 DNA reads TGTGCCTGGAGGGGACTCTATAATTCACCCCTCCACTTT.